The rows below give T cell receptor beta chains drawn from one sample of a study of T cell responses to AZD1222 COVID-19 vaccine. Sequencing was performed with immunoSEQ multiplex PCR; in TCRdb, only in-frame clones are kept and a portion is missing. The sample carries 120,000 or so clones, about 89% recorded once. The source material was peripheral blood, sampled on day 0 of AZD1222 vaccination. All receptors come from an adult in good health. Both conserved end residues are part of each CDR3. A D gene is named only where the DNA matches it firmly. Rows give clone size only sometimes, using once, few, many, or a class for an expanded clone.

V gene: TRBV29-1
D gene: TRBD1
clone size: NA
J gene: TRBJ2-6
CDR3 protein: CSVGQGGIGANVLTF
CDR3 DNA: TGCAGCGTGGGACAGGGGGGCATCGGGGCCAACGTCCTGACTTTC

V gene: TRBV30
D gene: NA
clone size: NA
J gene: TRBJ1-3
CDR3 protein: CAWSVLGTLGNTIYF
CDR3 DNA: TGTGCCTGGAGTGTCCTCGGGACACTCGGAAACACCATATATTTT

V gene: TRBV19
D gene: NA
clone size: NA
J gene: TRBJ2-2
CDR3 protein: CASSIDSRGPGTGELFF
CDR3 DNA: TGTGCCAGTAGTATAGACTCCCGAGGGCCGGGCACCGGGGAGCTGTTTTTT

V gene: TRBV11-2
D gene: NA
clone size: once
J gene: TRBJ2-7
CDR3 protein: CASSSTSGPTYEQYF
CDR3 DNA: TGTGCCAGCAGCTCCACTTCGGGGCCCACCTACGAGCAGTACTTC

V gene: TRBV7-2
D gene: NA
clone size: few
J gene: TRBJ2-1
CDR3 protein: CASSRTGSYNEQFF
CDR3 DNA: TGTGCCAGCAGCCGTACAGGGTCCTACAATGAGCAGTTCTTC

V gene: TRBV3-1/TRBV3-2
D gene: TRBD2
clone size: NA
J gene: TRBJ2-3
CDR3 protein: CASSQDAGGTDTQYF
CDR3 DNA: TGTGCCAGCAGCCAAGATGCGGGGGGCACAGATACGCAGTATTTT

V gene: TRBV5-1
D gene: TRBD1
clone size: NA
J gene: TRBJ1-5
CDR3 protein: CASSLLPGGPNQPQHF
CDR3 DNA: TGCGCCAGCAGCCTCCTGCCAGGGGGCCCCAATCAGCCCCAGCATTTT

V gene: TRBV27
D gene: NA
clone size: NA
J gene: TRBJ1-4
CDR3 protein: CASSSLQGQGEKLFF
CDR3 DNA: TGTGCCAGCAGTTCATTACAGGGCCAAGGCGAAAAACTGTTTTTT

V gene: TRBV18
D gene: NA
clone size: NA
J gene: TRBJ2-4
CDR3 protein: CASSPGGQKNIQYF
CDR3 DNA: TGTGCCAGCTCCCCCGGAGGGCAGAAAAACATTCAGTACTTC

V gene: TRBV6-1
D gene: NA
clone size: once
J gene: TRBJ2-3
CDR3 protein: CASSEAGHRTDTQYF
CDR3 DNA: TGTGCCAGCAGTGAAGCCGGACACCGGACAGATACGCAGTATTTT

V gene: TRBV18
D gene: NA
clone size: NA
J gene: TRBJ1-2
CDR3 protein: CASSAGGGTDYGYTF
CDR3 DNA: TGTGCCAGCTCAGCGGGCGGGGGAACGGACTATGGCTACACCTTC

V gene: TRBV6-5
D gene: NA
clone size: once
J gene: TRBJ1-3
CDR3 protein: CASSSSRSSGNTIYF
CDR3 DNA: TGTGCCAGCAGTTCGTCTAGGTCGTCTGGAAACACCATATATTTT

V gene: TRBV6-6
D gene: TRBD1
clone size: few
J gene: TRBJ1-3
CDR3 protein: CASRPATGQGWNTIYF
CDR3 DNA: TGTGCCAGCAGGCCCGCTACGGGACAGGGTTGGAACACCATATATTTT